This TCR beta chain was captured in a study of blood T cell repertoires in COVID-19 (dated by TCRdb to 2018 to 2020). As for the study more broadly: Samples covering the acute and convalescent phases of COVID-19 were provided by collaborators in the United States, Italy and Spain. The material from the prospective study consisted of cDNA or gDNA derived from T cells, B-cell-depleted T cells, or PBMCs. Subjects who had been exposed to COVID-19, were actively infected with it, or had recovered from it provided the deeply sampled blood TCRbeta repertoires that made up the dataset. The repertoires were released in a freely available public database meant as a resource for research on the immune response to SARS-CoV-2. The samples were drawn from two sources: the first 160 participants of the ongoing ImmuneRACE study, and fewer than 1,500 subjects contributed by 6 global collaborators. The sample metadata nearly always contained a de-identified subject ID, COVID-19 status, age in years and sex. Where HLA class I and class II types were available, the types were taken from metadata supplied by the sample provider, not from assay-based typing.

The immunoSEQ Assay, a bias-controlled multiplex PCR, was used to amplify TCRbeta CDR3 regions from genomic DNA. The paper's processing steps were these. The number of nucleated cells in each sample was estimated from the amplification of reference gene primers within the assay. Sequence reads were collapsed and filtered to measure the absolute abundance of every unique TCRbeta CDR3 rearrangement. For each sample, productive Simpson clonality was calculated as the square root of Simpson's diversity index over productive rearrangements. TCRdb mirrors the immuneACCESS table, restricted to in-frame sequences. Some clones are absent from its copies; in checked studies, under half trace to an unresolved V gene, and the reason for the others is unknown. That table furnishes V, J and clone size, whereas the DNA furnished D and trimming. The sample table shows 150,000 to 200,000 clones, and 84% are seen once. Roughly 3.2% of the sample lies in the top ten.

Participants in the prospective study were enrolled through a virtual design, were aged 18 to 89 years, and lived in under 25 United States geographic areas. Cohort assignment in the prospective study relied on participant-reported clinical history from a screening survey and a study questionnaire. A participant counted as exposed if, within 2 weeks of entering the study, that participant had been in contact with someone who had a PCR-confirmed or clinician-diagnosed COVID-19 case. Mobile phlebotomists in the prospective study collected whole blood, serum and a nasopharyngeal or oropharyngeal swab from every participant. Prospective study participants could optionally give additional blood draws and questionnaires over an approximately two-month period. Blood samples from the prospective study were shipped frozen or at room temperature prior to DNA extraction. A remark on this clone: The specificity of this receptor is unknown. Base-call qualities are not available, and no considerably larger clone is one nucleotide away.

Overall study outcomes, separate from this receptor: How much clinical and demographic metadata was included differed by source and by participant, and the metadata was provided uncurated.

The CDR3 spans 15 residues, from the cysteine through the phenylalanine. Only the CDR3 DNA is retained, 45 bases long and in frame from the first base. The germline V gene (reference sequence) gives CDR1 as LNHDA and CDR2 as SQIVND. The trim is 5 bases for V and 3 bases for J, with a gap of 11 bases between the germline ends. Specimen: PBMCs or T cells enriched from blood (not recorded which). The chain is made from TRBV19 and TRBJ1-6; TRBD1 is possibly the D segment (5 matching bases). The receptor's source is a woman in her 30s who had been exposed to COVID-19. DNA sequence: TGTGCCAGTAGTGACAGACCCAACTATAATTCACCCCTCCACTTT. The translation is CASSDRPNYNSPLHF.